These 22 T cell receptor beta chains came from one sample sequenced in a study of identical twins. TCRdb used MiXCR to reprocess the 5' RACE reads, holding one entry per CDR3 protein. The sample comprises 700,000 to 950,000 distinct CDR3 sequences, 9% to 15% of which are singletons, and 1.5% to 2% rests with the top ten. The same sample was also studied in work on yellow fever vaccine responses in identical twins.

Sequencing was carried out using PBMCs. These receptors were collected from a woman younger than 30 in good health.

This clonotype was detected a few times. As DNA, the CDR3 is TGTGCCAGCAGCTCATCAGGGGCTGTGAGCGGCTACACCTTC. The encoded protein is CASSSSGAVSGYTF. The chain has TRBV7-3 and TRBJ1-2; maybe TRBD1 (6 bases). Germline V gene lookup returns CDR1 SGHTA and CDR2 FQGTGA. CDR3 length: 14 amino acids. V lost 4 bases and J lost 8, with 17 bases in between.

This clonotype was seen more than once but under ten times. The chain carries TRBV20-1 and TRBJ1-4, with 7 bases identical to TRBD1. CDR3 length equals 14 residues. The germline CDR1 and CDR2 sequences are DFQATT and SNEGSKA (reference sequence). V dropped 5 bases and J dropped 3; count of bases not matched to a gene: 6. CDR3 in amino acids: CSAPQGPSNEKLFF. The CDR3 coding sequence is TGCAGTGCTCCACAGGGGCCCTCTAATGAAAAACTGTTTTTT.

This clonotype has more than one count but fewer than ten. The chain uses TRBV20-1 and TRBJ2-7; D may be TRBD1 (6 bases). The CDR3 is 13 residues long. Germline V gene sequence: CDR1 DFQATT, CDR2 SNEGSKA (reference sequence). The V and J ends lost 8 bases and 5 bases respectively, with 19 bases between them. Here the CDR3 reads CSTLRDIEDEQYF. Here the CDR3 DNA reads TGCAGTACCCTCCGGGACATAGAAGACGAGCAGTACTTC.

There are many counts of this clonotype. This sequence joins TRBV3-1 and TRBJ2-5; TRBD1 or TRBD2 may be the D gene (5 bases each). Between the trimmed V and J ends, which lost 4 bases and 2 bases, there was a span of 11 bases. The CDR3 is 14 amino acids. Germline V gives CDR1 LGHDT, CDR2 YNNKEL (reference sequence). The CDR3 sequence: CASSPGGGQETQYF. The CDR3 bases are TGTGCCAGCAGCCCCGGTGGGGGTCAAGAGACCCAGTACTTC.

This clonotype was found a few times. This chain links TRBV25-1 with TRBJ2-7; 9 nucleotides align to TRBD2. J lost 3 bases, V lost 2 bases, and 2 bases had no gene match. Germline values: CDR1 MGHDK, CDR2 SYGVNS. The CDR3 length is 14 residues. Written as DNA, the CDR3 is TGTGCCAGCAGTGAAGGCGGGAGGGTCTACGAGCAGTACTTC. Translation gives CASSEGGRVYEQYF.

This clonotype came up many times. The J gene is TRBJ1-1, the V gene TRBV6-5; D is unclear. CDR1 is MNHEY, CDR2 SVGAGI, per germline. This CDR3 region has 11 residues. Trimming removed 7 bases from V and 6 bases from J, with 9 bases in between. The CDR3 nucleotides read TGTGCCAGCATGCAAGGGTCTGAAGCTTTCTTT. This codes for CASMQGSEAFF.

The V and J genes are TRBV12-3 or TRBV12-4 and TRBJ2-3; 8 nucleotides line up with TRBD1. Unmatched junction bases numbered 14, after V lost 6 bases and J lost 0 bases. This CDR3 has 18 residues. The CDR3 sequence is CASRTIRQGKASTDTQYF. CDR3 sequence (DNA): TGTGCCAGCAGAACAATTCGACAGGGGAAAGCTAGCACAGATACGCAGTATTTT.

This clonotype was recorded at least ten times. The chain carries TRBV6-6 and TRBJ1-3; D is unclear. The CDR3 runs to 12 residues. V was pared by 6 bases and J by 1 base, with 4 bases between. Germline values: CDR1 MNHNY, CDR2 SVGAGI (reference sequence). The CDR3 is CASRSSGNTIYF. CDR3 coding DNA: TGTGCCAGCAGATCATCTGGAAACACCATATATTTT.

The J gene is TRBJ2-1, the V gene TRBV20-1, with 7 bases aligning to TRBD1. The junction had 8 bases not matched to a gene; V was cut back by 5 bases and J by 4 bases. The CDR3 runs to 14 residues. Germline lookup yields CDR1 DFQATT and CDR2 SNEGSKA (reference sequence). CDR3 loop: CSAALAGGYNEQFF. CDR3 sequence (DNA): TGCAGTGCTGCATTGGCAGGGGGTTACAATGAGCAGTTCTTC.

This clonotype turned up a few times. The CDR3, as DNA: TGTGCCAGCAGCTTAGTGACTAGCGGGGGTTGGGAGACCCAGTACTTC. It encodes CASSLVTSGGWETQYF. The chain combines TRBV11-2 with TRBJ2-5; TRBD2 matches at 12 bases. CDR1 and CDR2 from the germline V gene are SGHAT and FQNNGV. The CDR3 is 16 residues long. V lost 1 base, J lost 5 bases, and 5 bases stayed unmatched.

There are a few counts of this clonotype. The chain uses TRBV24-1 and TRBJ2-1; the D is unclear. The CDR3 consists of 12 residues. V gave up 1 base and J gave up 6 bases, with 3 bases separating them. The germline gives CDR1 KGHDR, CDR2 SFDVKD. The CDR3 loop reads CATSDFSNEQFF. For the CDR3, the DNA is TGTGCCACCAGTGATTTCTCCAATGAGCAGTTCTTC.

This clonotype came up a few times. The rearrangement joins TRBV27 to TRBJ2-7; 7 nucleotides agree with TRBD1. After removal of 4 bases from V and 3 bases from J, the junction contained 6 bases not matched to a gene. The V gene's germline CDR1 is MNHEY and CDR2 SMNVEV (reference sequence). This CDR3 spans 14 amino acids. The chain's CDR3 is CASSSTGRYYEQYF. In DNA, the CDR3 is TGTGCCAGCAGTTCGACAGGGCGCTACTACGAGCAGTACTTC.

This clonotype was seen repeatedly, ten times or more. V is TRBV5-6 and J is TRBJ1-2, with a weak D call TRBD1 (6 bases). The CDR3 extends over 13 amino acids. Germline V lookup: CDR1 SGHDT, CDR2 YYEEEE. Trimming stripped 1 base from V and 5 bases from J, with 9 bases between. CDR3 sequence: CASSLQRGYGYTF. The CDR3, as DNA: TGTGCCAGCAGCTTGCAGAGGGGGTATGGCTACACCTTC.

This clonotype was seen repeatedly, ten times or more. CDR3 nucleotides: TGCGCCAGCAGCTGGACGACTAGCGATTCCAATGAGCAGTTCTTC. Translation: CASSWTTSDSNEQFF. V and J are TRBV5-1 and TRBJ2-1; TRBD2 matches 8 bases. Germline trimming cut 3 bases from V and 6 bases from J; bases unmatched to any gene: 8. This CDR3 contains 15 residues. Germline V CDR1 and CDR2: SGHRS, YFSETQ.

J is TRBJ2-7 and V is TRBV6-1; no definite D call. Germline values: CDR1 MNHNS, CDR2 SASEGT. This CDR3 is built from 13 residues. Trimming removed 7 bases from V and 2 bases from J, with 12 bases in between. CDR3 sequence reads: CASKEGRAYEQYF. The CDR3, as DNA: TGTGCCAGCAAAGAAGGCCGAGCCTACGAGCAGTACTTC.

This chain uses TRBV6-5 with TRBJ2-1; D is uncertain. The CDR3 sequence is 15 residues long. Germline assignment: CDR1 MNHEY and CDR2 SVGAGI. V was trimmed by 1 base and J by 5 bases, leaving 12 bases between them. The CDR3 DNA reads as TGTGCCAGCAGTTACTTAGGGTCAACCAACAATGAGCAGTTCTTC. This translates into CASSYLGSTNNEQFF.

V and J are TRBV7-9 and TRBJ2-1; D might be TRBD1 (6 bases). V was clipped by 6 bases and J by 5 bases, with 17 bases between them. The CDR3 runs to 15 residues. CDR1 and CDR2 (germline): SEHNR, FQNEAQ (reference sequence). CDR3 nucleotide sequence: TGTGCCAGCAGACAGTCGGACAGAAGAGACAATGAGCAGTTCTTC. This codes for CASRQSDRRDNEQFF.

Only a few counts were recorded for this clonotype. The V gene is TRBV18, the J gene TRBJ2-1; 13 bases are shared with TRBD2. The CDR3 spans 16 residues. The junction had 8 bases not matched to a gene; V was cut back by 3 bases and J by 9 bases. Germline loops: CDR1 KGHSH, CDR2 LQKENI. CDR3: CASSPRTSGRLGEQFF. The DNA of the CDR3 is TGTGCCAGCTCACCGCGGACTAGCGGGAGACTGGGTGAGCAGTTCTTC.

The chain links TRBV5-1 to TRBJ2-3; 15 nucleotides line up with TRBD2. This CDR3 is 18 amino acids long. V trimming: 4 bases; J trimming: 1 base; junction bases outside the gene matches: 7. Germline V gene sequence: CDR1 SGHRS, CDR2 YFSETQ. This CDR3 reads CASSQRTSGRAGTDTQYF. The DNA for the CDR3 is TGCGCCAGCAGCCAAAGGACTAGCGGGAGGGCCGGCACAGATACGCAGTATTTT.

This clonotype was found a few times. The chain combines TRBV24-1 with TRBJ2-2, with TRBD1 identical over 10 bases. This CDR3 has 15 amino acids. Germline-derived CDR1 and CDR2 are KGHDR and SFDVKD. The J segment lost 3 bases and the V segment lost 5 bases, leaving 2 bases of the junction unmatched. CDR3 nucleotide sequence: TGTGCCACCAGTGCGGGACAGGGGCACACCGGGGAGCTGTTTTTT. Translation gives CATSAGQGHTGELFF.

This chain joins TRBV18 and TRBJ1-1, with 7 bases fitting TRBD1. Trimming cost V 5 bases and J 3 bases; bases outside gene matches: 9. CDR1 is KGHSH and CDR2 is LQKENI in the germline V gene. The CDR3 covers 15 residues. The CDR3 loop is CASSYRRGLDTEAFF. CDR3 DNA sequence: TGTGCCAGCTCATACAGAAGGGGGCTCGACACTGAAGCTTTCTTT.

This clonotype occurred many times. V gene TRBV6-5 combines with J gene TRBJ1-1; D might be TRBD1 (6 bases). CDR3 length: 14 amino acids. The germline V and J ends were trimmed by 0 bases and 7 bases, with 12 bases remaining between them. CDR1 and CDR2 from the germline V gene are MNHEY and SVGAGI. CDR3 region: CASSYSKGGDEAFF. The DNA for the CDR3 is TGTGCCAGCAGTTACTCGAAAGGGGGAGATGAAGCTTTCTTT.